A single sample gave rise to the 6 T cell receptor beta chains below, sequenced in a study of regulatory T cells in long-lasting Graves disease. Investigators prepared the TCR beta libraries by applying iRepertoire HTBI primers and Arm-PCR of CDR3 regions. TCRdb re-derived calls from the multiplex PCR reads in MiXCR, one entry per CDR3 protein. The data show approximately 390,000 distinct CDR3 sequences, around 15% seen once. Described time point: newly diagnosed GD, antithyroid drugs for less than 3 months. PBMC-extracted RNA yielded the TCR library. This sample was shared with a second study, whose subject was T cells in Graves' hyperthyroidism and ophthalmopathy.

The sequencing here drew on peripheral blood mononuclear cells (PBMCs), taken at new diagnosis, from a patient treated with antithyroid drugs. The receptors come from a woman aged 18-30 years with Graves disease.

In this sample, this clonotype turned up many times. The CDR3 DNA sequence: TGTGCCAGCAACAAGGGGGACAGGGGCGAGACCCAGTACTTC. Its translation is CASNKGDRGETQYF. The chain is built from TRBV28 and TRBJ2-5; TRBD1 matches at 10 bases. Germline V gene data show CDR1 as MDHEN and CDR2 as SYDVKM. Trimming took 7 bases from V and 5 from J; bases not matched to a gene: 7. This CDR3 has 14 amino acids.

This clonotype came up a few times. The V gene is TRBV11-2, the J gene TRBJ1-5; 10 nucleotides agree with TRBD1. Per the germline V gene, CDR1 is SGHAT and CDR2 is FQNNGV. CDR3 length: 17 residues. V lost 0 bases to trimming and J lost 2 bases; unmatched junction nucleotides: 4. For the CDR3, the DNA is TGTGCCAGCAGCTTAGATTACGGGACAGGGGGCAATCAGCCCCAGCATTTT. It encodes CASSLDYGTGGNQPQHF.

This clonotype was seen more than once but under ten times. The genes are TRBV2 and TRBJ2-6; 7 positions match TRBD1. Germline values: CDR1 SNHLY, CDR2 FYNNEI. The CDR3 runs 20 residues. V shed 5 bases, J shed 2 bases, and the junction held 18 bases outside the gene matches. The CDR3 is CASSNSGTVLRQTGANVLTF. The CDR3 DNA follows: TGTGCCAGCAGTAACTCCGGGACAGTTTTAAGACAAACTGGGGCCAACGTCCTGACTTTC.

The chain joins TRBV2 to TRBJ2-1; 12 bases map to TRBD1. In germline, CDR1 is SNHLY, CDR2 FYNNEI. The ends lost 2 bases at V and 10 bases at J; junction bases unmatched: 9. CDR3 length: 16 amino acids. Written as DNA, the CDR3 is TGTGCCAGCAGTGAATGGGGGACAGGGGGCTTGGGCGAGCAGTTCTTC. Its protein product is CASSEWGTGGLGEQFF.

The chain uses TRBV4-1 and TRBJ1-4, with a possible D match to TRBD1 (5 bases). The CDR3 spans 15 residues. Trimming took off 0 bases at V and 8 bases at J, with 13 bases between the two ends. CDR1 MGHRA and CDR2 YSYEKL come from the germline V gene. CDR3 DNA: TGCGCCAGCAGCCAAGAGGGACGGCGGGGGGAAAAACTGTTTTTT. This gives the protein CASSQEGRRGEKLFF.

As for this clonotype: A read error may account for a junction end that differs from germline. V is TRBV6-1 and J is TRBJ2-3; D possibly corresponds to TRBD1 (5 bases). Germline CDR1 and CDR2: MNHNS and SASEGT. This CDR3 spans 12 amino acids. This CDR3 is CASNRSTNTQYF. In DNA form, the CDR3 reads TGTGCCAGCAACAGGAGCACAAATACGCAGTATTTT.